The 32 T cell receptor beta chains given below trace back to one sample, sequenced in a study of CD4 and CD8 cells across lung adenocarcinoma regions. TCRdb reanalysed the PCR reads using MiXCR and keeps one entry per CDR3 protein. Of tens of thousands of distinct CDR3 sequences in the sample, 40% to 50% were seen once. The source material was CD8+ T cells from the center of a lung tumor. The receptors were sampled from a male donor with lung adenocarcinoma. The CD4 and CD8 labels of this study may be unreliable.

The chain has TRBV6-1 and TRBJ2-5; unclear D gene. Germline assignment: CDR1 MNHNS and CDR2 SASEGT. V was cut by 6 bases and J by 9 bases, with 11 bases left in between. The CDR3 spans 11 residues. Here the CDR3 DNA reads TGTGCCAGCAGGAGAACGGGTTCCCAGTACTTC. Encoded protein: CASRRTGSQYF.

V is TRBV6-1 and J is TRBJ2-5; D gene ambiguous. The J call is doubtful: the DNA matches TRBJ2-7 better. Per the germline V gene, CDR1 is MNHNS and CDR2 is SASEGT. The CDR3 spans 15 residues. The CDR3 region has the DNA TGTGCCAGCAGTGGACACAGCGAGCCGACCTACGAGCAGTACTTC. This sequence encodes CASSGHSEPTYEQYF.

CDR3 coding DNA: TGTGCCAGCAGCGTAGTGGACGGGAGGGCCGGAACCGGGGAGCTGTTTTTT. Translating it yields CASSVVDGRAGTGELFF. V usage is TRBV9 and J usage is TRBJ2-2, with 8 nucleotides matching TRBD2. This CDR3 region has 17 residues. The trim removed 0 bases at V and 5 bases at J, leaving 9 bases unmatched. Germline V gene lookup returns CDR1 SGDLS and CDR2 YYNGEE.

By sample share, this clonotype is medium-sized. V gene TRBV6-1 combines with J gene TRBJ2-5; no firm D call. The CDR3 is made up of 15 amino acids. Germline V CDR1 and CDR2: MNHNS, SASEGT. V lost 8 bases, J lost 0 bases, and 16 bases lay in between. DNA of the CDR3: TGTGCCAGCGAGAAACAGCTTTGGTACCAAGAGACCCAGTACTTC. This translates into CASEKQLWYQETQYF.

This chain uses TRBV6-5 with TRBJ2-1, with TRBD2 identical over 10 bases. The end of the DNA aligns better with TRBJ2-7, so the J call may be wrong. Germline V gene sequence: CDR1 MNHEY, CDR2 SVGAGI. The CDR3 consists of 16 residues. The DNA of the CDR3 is TGTGCCAGCAGTTACTCGCGGACTAGCGGAACCTACGAGCAGTACTTC. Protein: CASSYSRTSGTYEQYF.

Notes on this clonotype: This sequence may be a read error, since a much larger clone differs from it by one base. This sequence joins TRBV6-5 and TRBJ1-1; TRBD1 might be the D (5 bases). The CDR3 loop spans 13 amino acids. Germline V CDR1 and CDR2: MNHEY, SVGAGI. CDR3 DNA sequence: TGTGCCAACAGTTTTCAGGGAGGCACTGAAGCTTTCTTT. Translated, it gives CANSFQGGTEAFF.

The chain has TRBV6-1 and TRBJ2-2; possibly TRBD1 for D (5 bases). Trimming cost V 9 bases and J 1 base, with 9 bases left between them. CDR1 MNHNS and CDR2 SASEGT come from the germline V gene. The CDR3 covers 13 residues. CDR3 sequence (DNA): TGTGCCAGTCGGACAAGGAACACCGGGGAGCTGTTTTTT. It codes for CASRTRNTGELFF.

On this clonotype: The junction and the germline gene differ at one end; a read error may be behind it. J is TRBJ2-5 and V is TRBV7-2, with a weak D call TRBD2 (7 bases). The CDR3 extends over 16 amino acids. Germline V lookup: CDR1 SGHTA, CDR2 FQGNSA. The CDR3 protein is CASGGRGGGDQETQYF. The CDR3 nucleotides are TGTGCCAGCGGGGGAAGAGGGGGGGGAGACCAAGAGACGCAGTACTTC.

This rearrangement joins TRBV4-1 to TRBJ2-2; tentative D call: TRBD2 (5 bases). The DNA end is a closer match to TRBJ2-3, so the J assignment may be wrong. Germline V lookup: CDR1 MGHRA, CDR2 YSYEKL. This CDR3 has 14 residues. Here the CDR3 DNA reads TGCGCCAGCAGCCAACTACAGAACACCGGGGAGCAGTATTTT. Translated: CASSQLQNTGEQYF.

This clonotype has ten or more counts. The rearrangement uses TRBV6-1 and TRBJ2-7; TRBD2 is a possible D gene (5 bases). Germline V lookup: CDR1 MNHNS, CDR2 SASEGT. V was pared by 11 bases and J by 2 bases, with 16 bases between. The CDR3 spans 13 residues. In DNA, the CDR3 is TGTGCCTGCTCCATGGAGCGGACCTACGAGCAGTACTTC. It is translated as CACSMERTYEQYF.

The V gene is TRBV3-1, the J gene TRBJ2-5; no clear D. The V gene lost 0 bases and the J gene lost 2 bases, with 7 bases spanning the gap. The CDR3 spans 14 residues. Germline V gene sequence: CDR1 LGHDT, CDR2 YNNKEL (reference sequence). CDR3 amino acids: CASSQERRQETQYF. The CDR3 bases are TGTGCCAGCAGCCAAGAACGCCGGCAAGAGACCCAGTACTTC.

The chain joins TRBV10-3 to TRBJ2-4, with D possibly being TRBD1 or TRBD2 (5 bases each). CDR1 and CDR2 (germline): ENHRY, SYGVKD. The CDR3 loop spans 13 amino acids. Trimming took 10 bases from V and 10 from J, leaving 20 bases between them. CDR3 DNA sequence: TGTGCCACGGGGCGGAGAGGCACAAATATTCAGTACTTC. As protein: CATGRRGTNIQYF.

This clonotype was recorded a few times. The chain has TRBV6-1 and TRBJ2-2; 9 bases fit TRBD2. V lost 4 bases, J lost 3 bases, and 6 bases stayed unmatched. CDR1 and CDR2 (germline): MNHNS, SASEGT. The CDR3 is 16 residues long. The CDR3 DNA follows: TGTGCCAGCAGTGGGGTGGGCGGGAGGGACACCGGGGAGCTGTTTTTT. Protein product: CASSGVGGRDTGELFF.

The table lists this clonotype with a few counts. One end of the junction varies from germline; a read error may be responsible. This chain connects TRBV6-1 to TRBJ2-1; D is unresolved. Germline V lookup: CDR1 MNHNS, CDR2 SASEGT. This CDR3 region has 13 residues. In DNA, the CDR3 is TGTGCCAGCACCTCAGACCAGTACAATGAGCAGTATTTC. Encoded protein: CASTSDQYNEQYF.

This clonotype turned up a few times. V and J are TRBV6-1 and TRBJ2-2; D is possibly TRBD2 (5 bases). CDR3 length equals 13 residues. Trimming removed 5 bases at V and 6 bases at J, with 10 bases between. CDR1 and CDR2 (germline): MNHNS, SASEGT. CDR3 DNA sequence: TGTGCCAGCAGTCAGAGGGAGTCCGGGGAGCTGTTTTTT. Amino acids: CASSQRESGELFF.

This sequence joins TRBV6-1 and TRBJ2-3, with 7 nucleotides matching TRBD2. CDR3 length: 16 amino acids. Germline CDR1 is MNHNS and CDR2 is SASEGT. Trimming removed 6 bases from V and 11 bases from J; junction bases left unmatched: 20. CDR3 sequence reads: CASRSPPSGNTEEQYF. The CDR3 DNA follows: TGTGCCAGCAGGAGCCCCCCTAGCGGAAACACCGAGGAGCAGTATTTT.

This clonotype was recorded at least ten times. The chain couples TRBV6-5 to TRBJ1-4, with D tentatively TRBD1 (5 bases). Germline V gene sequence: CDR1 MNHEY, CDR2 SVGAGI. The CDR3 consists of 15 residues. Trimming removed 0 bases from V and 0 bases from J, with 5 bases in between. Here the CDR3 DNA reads TGTGCCAGCAGTTACTCGGGGGCAACTAATGAAAAACTGTTTTTT. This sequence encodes CASSYSGATNEKLFF.

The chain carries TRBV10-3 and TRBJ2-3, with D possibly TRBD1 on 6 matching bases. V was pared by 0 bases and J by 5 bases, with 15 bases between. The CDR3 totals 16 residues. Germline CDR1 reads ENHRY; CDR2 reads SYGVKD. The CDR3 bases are TGTGCCATCAGTGAGTCGGAGAAGAGGGACAAAGATACGCAGTATTTT. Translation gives CAISESEKRDKDTQYF.

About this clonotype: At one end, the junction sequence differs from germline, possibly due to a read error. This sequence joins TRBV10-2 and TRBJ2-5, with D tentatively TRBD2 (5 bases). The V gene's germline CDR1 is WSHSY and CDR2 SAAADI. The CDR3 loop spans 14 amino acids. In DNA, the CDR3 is TGCGCGGGGAGCGGCGGCCGCGAACGCGAGACCCAGTACTTT. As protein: CAGSGGRERETQYF.

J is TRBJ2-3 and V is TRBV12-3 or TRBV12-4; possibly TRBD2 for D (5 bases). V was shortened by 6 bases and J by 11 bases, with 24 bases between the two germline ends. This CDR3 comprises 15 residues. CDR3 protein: CASRHSGSSYNEQYF. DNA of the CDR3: TGTGCCAGCAGACACAGCGGAAGCTCCTACAATGAGCAGTATTTT.

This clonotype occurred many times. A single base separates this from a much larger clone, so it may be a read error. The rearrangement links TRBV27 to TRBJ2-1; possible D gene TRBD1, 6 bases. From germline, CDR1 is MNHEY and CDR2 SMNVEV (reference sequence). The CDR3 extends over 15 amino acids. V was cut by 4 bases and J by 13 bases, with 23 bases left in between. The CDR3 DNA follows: TGTGCCAGCAGTTCCCTTGGGACAAACCAAGAGACCCAGTTCTTC. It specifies CASSSLGTNQETQFF.

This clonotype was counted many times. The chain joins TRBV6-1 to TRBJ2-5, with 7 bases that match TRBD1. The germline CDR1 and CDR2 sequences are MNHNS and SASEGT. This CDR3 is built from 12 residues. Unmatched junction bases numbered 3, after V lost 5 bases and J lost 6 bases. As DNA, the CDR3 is TGTGCCAGCAGTAAACAGGGGAAGACCCAGTACTTC. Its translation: CASSKQGKTQYF.

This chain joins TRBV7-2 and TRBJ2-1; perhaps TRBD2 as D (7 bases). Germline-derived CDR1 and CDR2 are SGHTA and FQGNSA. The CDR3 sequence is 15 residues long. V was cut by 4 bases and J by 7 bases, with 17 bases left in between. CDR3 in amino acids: CASSSRRGGYNEQFF. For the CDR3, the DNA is TGTGCCAGCAGCTCAAGGAGGGGGGGTTATAATGAGCAGTTCTTC.

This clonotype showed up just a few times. CDR3 nucleotides: TGTGCCAGCAGTTCACAGGGGTTTTCCTCCTACAATGAGCAGTTCTTC. Amino acids: CASSSQGFSSYNEQFF. This chain joins TRBV6-5 and TRBJ2-1, with 7 bases lining up with TRBD1. V gave up 4 bases and J gave up 0 bases; unmatched junction bases: 6. The CDR3 has 16 amino acids. The germline gives CDR1 MNHEY, CDR2 SVGAGI.

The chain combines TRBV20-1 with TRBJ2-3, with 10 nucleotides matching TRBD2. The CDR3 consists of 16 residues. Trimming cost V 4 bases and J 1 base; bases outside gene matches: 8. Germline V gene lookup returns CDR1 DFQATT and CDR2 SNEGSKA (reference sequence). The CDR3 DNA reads TGCAGTGCTACGAGCGGGAGGGACGTGGGCACAGATACGCAGTATTTT. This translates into CSATSGRDVGTDTQYF.

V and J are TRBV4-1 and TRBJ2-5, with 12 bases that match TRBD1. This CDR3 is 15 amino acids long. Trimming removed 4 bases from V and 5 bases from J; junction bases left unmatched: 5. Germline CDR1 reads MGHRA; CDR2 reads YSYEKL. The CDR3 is CASSRGTGGMETQYF. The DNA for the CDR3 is TGCGCCAGCAGCCGAGGGACAGGGGGCATGGAGACCCAGTACTTC.

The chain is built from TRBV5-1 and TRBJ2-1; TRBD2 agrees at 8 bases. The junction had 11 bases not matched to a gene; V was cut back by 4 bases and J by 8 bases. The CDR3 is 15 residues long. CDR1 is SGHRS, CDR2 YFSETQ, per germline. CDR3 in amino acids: CASSDGTGGVYEQFF. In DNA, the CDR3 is TGCGCCAGCAGCGATGGTACGGGAGGGGTGTATGAGCAGTTCTTC. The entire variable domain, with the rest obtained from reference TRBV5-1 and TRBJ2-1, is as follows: KAGVTQTPRYLIKTRGQQVTLSCSPISGHRSVSWYQQTPGQGLQFLFEYFSETQRNKGNFPGRFSGRQFSNSRSEMNVSTLELGDSALYLCASSDGTGGVYEQFFGPGTRLTVL.

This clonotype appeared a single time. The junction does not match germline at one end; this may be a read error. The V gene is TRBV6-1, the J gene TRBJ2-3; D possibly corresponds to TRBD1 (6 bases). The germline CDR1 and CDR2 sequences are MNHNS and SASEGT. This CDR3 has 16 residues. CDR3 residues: CASRGAGAGVQDTQYF. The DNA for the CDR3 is TGTGCCAGCAGGGGAGCCGGGGCAGGGGTCCAGGATACCCAGTATTTT.

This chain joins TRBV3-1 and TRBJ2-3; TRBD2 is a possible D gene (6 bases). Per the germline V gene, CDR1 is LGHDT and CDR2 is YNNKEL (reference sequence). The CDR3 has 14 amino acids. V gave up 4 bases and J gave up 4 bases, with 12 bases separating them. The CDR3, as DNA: TGTGCCAGCAGCCGGGGCGGGGCCCCAGATACGCAGTATTTT. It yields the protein CASSRGGAPDTQYF.

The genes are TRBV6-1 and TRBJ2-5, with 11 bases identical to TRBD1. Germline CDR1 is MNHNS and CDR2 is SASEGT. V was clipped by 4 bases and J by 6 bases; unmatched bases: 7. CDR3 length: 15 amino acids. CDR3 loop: CASSARTGGTKTQYF. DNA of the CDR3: TGTGCCAGCAGTGCCCGGACAGGGGGCACGAAGACCCAGTACTTC.

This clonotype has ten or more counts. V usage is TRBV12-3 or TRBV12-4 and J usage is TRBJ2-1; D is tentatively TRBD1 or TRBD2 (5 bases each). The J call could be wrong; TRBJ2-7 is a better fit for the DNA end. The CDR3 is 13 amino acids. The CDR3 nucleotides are TGTGCCAGCAGTTCTCTCCGTGGGACCCAGCAGTACTTC. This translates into CASSSLRGTQQYF.

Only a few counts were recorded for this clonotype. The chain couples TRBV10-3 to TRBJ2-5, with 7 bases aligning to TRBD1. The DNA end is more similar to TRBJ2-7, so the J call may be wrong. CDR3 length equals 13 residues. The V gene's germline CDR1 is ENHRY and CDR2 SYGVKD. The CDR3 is CAISDRVSDEQYF. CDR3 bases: TGTGCCATCAGCGACAGGGTTAGCGACGAGCAGTACTTC.